The rows below give T cell receptor beta chains drawn from one sample of a study of kidney transplant recipient with SARS-CoV-2 infection. TCRdb processed the reads anew with MiXCR; each CDR3 protein has one entry. The profile shows under 300,000 distinct CDR3 sequences, more than 25% of them singletons. Sequencing was performed on a blood sample, taken at baseline and on roughly day 120 from a kidney transplant recipient. The receptors originated from a male patient aged 30 to 39 who had COVID-19 and was a kidney transplant recipient. Some T cells here may be from the graft donor. Both conserved end residues are part of each CDR3. The D gene is left open where the match is weak. Rows may omit the clone size; those that give it use once, few, many or a size class.

size	D	length	V	J	CDR3	DNA
many	TRBD2	16	TRBV20-1	TRBJ2-7	CSATGLAGGRSYEQYF	TGCAGTGCTACGGGACTAGCGGGAGGCCGGAGCTACGAGCAGTACTTC
few	NA	15	TRBV11-2	TRBJ2-5	CASSFWGGPQETQYF	TGTGCCAGCAGCTTTTGGGGCGGACCCCAAGAGACCCAGTACTTC
many	TRBD1	17	TRBV3-1	TRBJ2-1	CASSQESPGQGRDEQFF	TGTGCCAGCAGCCAAGAATCCCCGGGACAGGGAAGGGATGAGCAGTTCTTC
many	TRBD1	15	TRBV2	TRBJ1-2	CASSAGLDRAGGYTF	TGTGCCAGCAGTGCAGGTCTGGACAGGGCGGGTGGCTACACCTTC
NA	TRBD2	18	TRBV5-1	TRBJ2-1	CASSLGTSGITIYSEQFF	TGCGCCAGCAGCTTGGGGACTAGCGGGATCACAATTTACAGTGAGCAGTTCTTC
many	NA	14	TRBV10-2	TRBJ2-5	CASSVKRIGETQYF	TGCGCCAGCAGTGTGAAGCGCATAGGAGAGACCCAGTACTTC
few	TRBD2	15	TRBV2	TRBJ2-1	CASTPQRGGNNEQFF	TGTGCCAGCACCCCCCAGCGGGGAGGAAACAATGAGCAGTTCTTC
many	NA	16	TRBV5-5	TRBJ1-2	CASVLHVSRKTYGYTF	TGTGCCAGCGTGCTGCATGTCTCGCGAAAGACCTATGGCTACACCTTC
many	NA	15	TRBV9	TRBJ1-5	CASSVGGSINQPQHF	TGTGCCAGCAGCGTAGGCGGCAGCATAAATCAGCCCCAGCATTTT
many	TRBD1	16	TRBV2	TRBJ1-5	CASSRGGQASNQPQHF	TGTGCCAGCAGCCGCGGGGGACAGGCTAGCAATCAGCCCCAGCATTTT
few	NA	16	TRBV5-4	TRBJ1-2	CASCYSVPGKTYGYTF	TGTGCCAGCTGCTACTCCGTACCAGGAAAGACCTATGGCTACACCTTC
many	NA	13	TRBV6-6	TRBJ1-1	CASRTNGGVGAFF	TGTGCCAGCAGGACTAACGGGGGGGTAGGAGCCTTCTTT
many	NA	13	TRBV12-5	TRBJ2-7	CASGLVNIYEQYF	TGTGCTAGTGGTTTGGTAAATATCTACGAGCAGTACTTC
many	NA	15	TRBV5-6	TRBJ1-5	CASSSRRVNNQPQHF	TGTGCCAGCAGCTCTCGCAGGGTGAACAATCAGCCCCAGCATTTT
many	TRBD1	17	TRBV2	TRBJ1-1	CASTLRMGTEKNTEAFF	TGTGCCAGCACTCTTAGAATGGGGACAGAGAAGAACACTGAAGCTTTCTTT
NA	TRBD1	16	TRBV6-2/TRBV6-3	TRBJ2-5	CASSYRDRGLVETQYF	TGTGCCAGCAGTTATCGGGACAGGGGGCTGGTGGAGACCCAGTACTTC
NA	NA	18	TRBV3-1	TRBJ2-2	CASSCIRPISGLTGELFF	TGTGCCAGCAGCTGTATACGTCCCATTTCAGGCTTGACCGGGGAGCTGTTTTTT
NA	NA	17	TRBV3-1	TRBJ2-5	CAGSDLHPITFSETQYF	TGTGCCGGCAGCGATCTCCATCCCATTACTTTCTCTGAGACCCAGTACTTC
many	TRBD1	13	TRBV20-1	TRBJ1-1	CSARGTGETEAFF	TGCAGTGCTAGAGGGACAGGGGAGACTGAAGCTTTCTTT
many	NA	17	TRBV3-1	TRBJ2-5	CASSPGPPISFSETQYF	TGTGCCAGCAGCCCTGGGCCTCCCATTTCTTTCTCTGAGACCCAGTACTTC
many	NA	18	TRBV3-1	TRBJ2-2	CASSDLVPISGLTGELFF	TGTGCCAGCAGCGACTTGGTTCCCATTTCAGGCTTGACCGGGGAGCTGTTTTTT
many	NA	16	TRBV5-1	TRBJ1-3	CASSFALRGSGNTIYF	TGCGCCAGCAGCTTCGCTCTCAGGGGCTCTGGAAACACCATATATTTT
few	NA	13	TRBV7-3	TRBJ2-5	CASSSRQDETQYF	TGTGCCAGCAGCTCGAGACAGGACGAGACCCAGTACTTC
many	NA	15	TRBV6-2/TRBV6-3	TRBJ1-1	CASTSGRQLNTEAFF	TGTGCCAGCACCTCTGGGAGGCAACTGAACACTGAAGCTTTCTTT
NA	TRBD2	15	TRBV5-1	TRBJ2-3	CASSTASGGTDTQYF	TGCGCCAGCAGCACGGCTAGCGGGGGCACAGATACGCAGTATTTT
few	TRBD2	18	TRBV30	TRBJ2-2	CAWSGETSGRSRTGELFF	TGTGCCTGGAGCGGGGAGACTAGCGGGAGAAGTCGAACCGGGGAGCTGTTTTTT
NA	NA	17	TRBV28	TRBJ1-2	CASSAAAPWRKTYGYTF	TGTGCCAGCAGTGCAGCAGCTCCTTGGCGAAAGACCTATGGCTACACCTTC
many	TRBD2	14	TRBV6-8	TRBJ2-2	CASKTSGSAGELFF	TGTGCCAGTAAGACTAGCGGGAGCGCCGGGGAGCTGTTTTTT
many	TRBD1	14	TRBV6-5	TRBJ1-1	CASSDQGAATEAFF	TGTGCCAGCAGTGACCAGGGGGCGGCCACTGAAGCTTTCTTT